Following are 30 T cell receptor beta chains from one sample sequenced in a study of blood T cells in healthy people across ages. PCR was performed a second time for about 7 to 12 cycles using a sample-barcoded 5' primer and a J-beta primer mix. MiXCR, applied by TCRdb to the 5' RACE reads, yields one record per CDR3 protein. Of 540,000 or so distinct CDR3 sequences in the sample, approximately 30% were seen once. The material sequenced was blood. The receptors shown here come from a woman in her sixties or seventies in good health.

This clonotype was seen more than once but under ten times. V and J are TRBV15 and TRBJ1-4; 11 bases line up with TRBD1. The CDR3 totals 19 residues. V lost 1 base and J lost 6; bases outside the gene matches: 13. Germline CDR1 is LNHNV and CDR2 is YYDKDF (reference sequence). The CDR3 nucleotides read TGTGCCACCAGCAGAGTTACTCCGGGACAGGGGGGGAGACATGAAAAACTGTTTTTT. It specifies CATSRVTPGQGGRHEKLFF.

This clonotype has more than one count but fewer than ten. This chain connects TRBV6-6 to TRBJ2-5; either TRBD1 or TRBD2 may supply D (5 bases each). The closer fit of TRBJ2-1 to the DNA end suggests the J call may be wrong. CDR1 is MNHNY and CDR2 is SVGAGI in the germline V gene (reference sequence). The CDR3 is made up of 16 amino acids. This CDR3 reads CASSYSARDGHFEQFF. In nucleotides, the CDR3 is TGTGCCAGCAGTTACTCCGCACGGGACGGTCATTTTGAGCAGTTCTTC.

The chain recombines TRBV6-2 or TRBV6-3 with TRBJ2-2; tentatively, D is TRBD1 or TRBD2 (6 bases each). Trimming removed 7 bases at V and 8 bases at J, with 11 bases between. The CDR3 runs 12 residues. Germline CDR1 is MNHEY and CDR2 is SVGEGT. CDR3 sequence: CASTRGPGELFF. The CDR3 DNA reads TGTGCCAGCACCCGGGGGCCGGGGGAGCTGTTTTTT.

This sequence joins TRBV4-1 and TRBJ1-3, with D perhaps matching TRBD1 (5 bases). Trimming took off 1 base at V and 2 bases at J, with 9 bases between the two ends. Germline values: CDR1 MGHRA, CDR2 YSYEKL. The CDR3 contains 15 residues. The CDR3 is CASSQAGRTGNTIYF. CDR3 nucleotides: TGCGCCAGCAGCCAAGCGGGGCGTACTGGAAACACCATATATTTT.

In this sample, this clonotype turned up a few times. This chain joins TRBV5-1 and TRBJ2-5, with 7 bases matching TRBD1. Germline V gene lookup returns CDR1 SGHRS and CDR2 YFSETQ. After removal of 3 bases from V and 7 bases from J, the junction contained 15 bases not matched to a gene. This CDR3 has 16 residues. The CDR3 coding sequence is TGCGCCAGCAGCTGGACAGGTAGAGGAGGCCCTTTGACCCAGTACTTC. It specifies CASSWTGRGGPLTQYF. The entire variable domain, with the rest obtained from reference TRBV5-1 and TRBJ2-5, is as follows: KAGVTQTPRYLIKTRGQQVTLSCSPISGHRSVSWYQQTPGQGLQFLFEYFSETQRNKGNFPGRFSGRQFSNSRSEMNVSTLELGDSALYLCASSWTGRGGPLTQYFGPGTRLLVL.

CDR3 loop: CSATGLAGGPINEQFF. CDR3 coding DNA: TGCAGTGCTACGGGACTAGCGGGGGGGCCGATTAATGAGCAGTTCTTC. This rearrangement joins TRBV20-1 to TRBJ2-1; 16 nucleotides agree with TRBD2. Trimming cost V 4 bases and J 7 bases; bases outside gene matches: 7. The length of the CDR3 is 16 residues. Per the germline V gene, CDR1 is DFQATT and CDR2 is SNEGSKA (reference sequence).

This clonotype was seen a handful of times. This rearrangement joins TRBV20-1 to TRBJ1-4; D perhaps matches TRBD1 (6 bases). Between the trimmed V and J ends, which lost 4 bases and 6 bases, there was a span of 18 bases. The germline V gene encodes CDR1 DFQATT and CDR2 SNEGSKA (reference sequence). The CDR3 extends over 15 amino acids. The CDR3 DNA reads as TGCAGTGCTATTGGGGCGGGGGGCCCGGATGAAAAACTGTTTTTT. Residues: CSAIGAGGPDEKLFF.

This clonotype was found a few times. The chain is built from TRBV20-1 and TRBJ2-7; TRBD2 is a possible D gene (5 bases). The germline V gene has CDR1 DFQATT and CDR2 SNEGSKA (reference sequence). The CDR3 is 15 amino acids. With 3 bases removed from V and 2 bases from J, the gap between germline ends came to 17 bases. The CDR3 DNA reads TGCAGTGCTAGCCCTGGGGAGACGGGCACCTACGAGCAGTACTTC. It codes for CSASPGETGTYEQYF.

V gene TRBV5-4 combines with J gene TRBJ1-1, with D possibly TRBD1 on 6 matching bases. Germline CDR1 and CDR2: SGHNT and YYREEE (reference sequence). The CDR3 totals 14 residues. V was cut by 1 base and J by 3 bases, with 10 bases left in between. The chain's CDR3 is CASSLRPGDTEAFF. DNA of the CDR3: TGTGCCAGCAGCTTGAGACCAGGGGACACTGAAGCTTTCTTT.

This rearrangement joins TRBV28 to TRBJ2-7; the D gene is possibly TRBD1 (6 bases). CDR1 and CDR2 (germline): MDHEN, SYDVKM. With 7 bases removed from V and 9 bases from J, the gap between germline ends came to 19 bases. The CDR3 runs to 13 residues. As DNA, the CDR3 is TGTGCCAGCAACGACAGGTGGGATAATGGGCAGTACTTC. This gives the protein CASNDRWDNGQYF. Looking up the rest from reference TRBV28 and TRBJ2-7 gives the full variable domain: DVKVTQSSRYLVKRTGEKVFLECVQDMDHENMFWYRQDPGLGLRLIYFSYDVKMKEKGDIPEGYSVSREKKERFSLILESASTNQTSMYLCASNDRWDNGQYFGPGTRLTVT.

V is TRBV28 and J is TRBJ1-2; D may be TRBD1 (5 bases). This CDR3 has 10 amino acids. In germline, CDR1 is MDHEN, CDR2 SYDVKM. The V gene lost 8 bases and the J gene lost 4 bases, with 5 bases spanning the gap. Here the CDR3 reads CASGAYGYTF. CDR3 sequence (DNA): TGTGCCAGCGGGGCCTATGGCTACACCTTC.

The V and J genes are TRBV6-5 and TRBJ2-7; TRBD2 agrees at 7 bases. J gave up 2 bases and V 6 bases, and 10 bases lay outside the gene matches. The CDR3 sequence is 15 residues long. CDR1 and CDR2 from the germline V gene are MNHEY and SVGAGI. The CDR3 DNA reads TGTGCCAGCAGAAATAACCGGGACTACCCCTACGAGCAGTACGTC. Protein product: CASRNNRDYPYEQYV.

This clonotype showed up just a few times. Mismatch with germline at one junction end may stem from a read error. The chain has TRBV5-1 and TRBJ1-1; the D is unclear. Germline values: CDR1 SGHRS, CDR2 YFSETQ. The CDR3 loop spans 13 amino acids. The CDR3 reads CASSPGANTEAFF. CDR3 bases: TGTGCCAGCAGCCCAGGAGCGAACACTGAAGCTTTCTTT.

This chain joins TRBV20-1 and TRBJ2-1, with 11 bases lining up with TRBD2. CDR1 and CDR2 from the germline V gene are DFQATT and SNEGSKA (reference sequence). V dropped 0 bases and J dropped 9; count of bases not matched to a gene: 13. CDR3 length equals 17 residues. The CDR3 nucleotides read TGCAGTGCTAGAGATGGTGGTGGAGTAGCGGGAGGGTTTGAGCAGTTCTTC. This translates into CSARDGGGVAGGFEQFF.

This sequence joins TRBV5-1 and TRBJ2-1; no firm D call. V was trimmed by 0 bases and J by 6 bases, leaving 13 bases between them. CDR3 size: 15 residues. In germline, CDR1 is SGHRS, CDR2 YFSETQ. The CDR3 region has the DNA TGCGCCAGCAGCTTGGGGGTTTCTTCCGGCAATGAGCAGTTCTTC. It specifies CASSLGVSSGNEQFF.

The rearrangement joins TRBV20-1 to TRBJ2-5, with D unresolved. Near its end, the DNA agrees better with TRBJ2-7, so the J call may be wrong. The CDR3 has 12 amino acids. The germline gives CDR1 DFQATT, CDR2 SNEGSKA (reference sequence). This chain's CDR3 is CSARDPWGEQYF. The CDR3 nucleotides are TGCAGTGCTAGAGATCCGTGGGGCGAGCAGTACTTC.

This clonotype has ten or more counts. The J gene is TRBJ2-5, the V gene TRBV29-1; D call uncertain. This CDR3 region has 12 residues. Trimming cost V 3 bases and J 3 bases, with 8 bases left between them. The germline V gene encodes CDR1 SQVTM and CDR2 ANQGSEA. The DNA of the CDR3 is TGCAGCGTTGATAGGGCAGAAGAGACCCAGTACTTC. Translation: CSVDRAEETQYF. The complete variable domain, with remaining parts taken from reference TRBV29-1 and TRBJ2-5, reads SAVISQKPSRDICQRGTSLTIQCQVDSQVTMMFWYRQQPGQSLTLIATANQGSEATYESGFVIDKFPISRPNLTFSTLTVSNMSPEDSSIYLCSVDRAEETQYFGPGTRLLVL.

The rearrangement uses TRBV5-6 and TRBJ2-5; D gene uncertain. CDR1 is SGHDT, CDR2 YYEEEE, per germline. This CDR3 spans 14 amino acids. V lost 1 base, J lost 2 bases, and 9 bases lay in between. DNA of the CDR3: TGTGCCAGCAGCTTGAATCAGCAGCAAGAGACCCAGTACTTC. Translation gives CASSLNQQQETQYF. The variable domain in full, with the rest retrieved from reference TRBV5-6 and TRBJ2-5, is DAGVTQSPTHLIKTRGQQVTLRCSPKSGHDTVSWYQQALGQGPQFIFQYYEEEERQRGNFPDRFSGHQFPNYSSELNVNALLLGDSALYLCASSLNQQQETQYFGPGTRLLVL.

Worth noting for this clonotype: One end of the junction does not line up with germline, which may come from a read error. J is TRBJ2-3 and V is TRBV2; D is unresolved. The germline V gene encodes CDR1 SNHLY and CDR2 FYNNEI. The CDR3 contains 13 residues. CDR3 residues: CASVRGIPDTQCF. CDR3 coding DNA: TGTGCCAGCGTCCGTGGGATCCCAGATACGCAGTGTTTT.

The sample holds a few counts of this clonotype. The rearrangement links TRBV4-3 to TRBJ1-1; D remains unclear. With 4 bases removed from V and 1 base from J, the gap between germline ends came to 13 bases. Germline CDR1 is LGHNA and CDR2 is YSLEER. The CDR3 runs 15 residues. Here the CDR3 reads CASSPHGSANTEAFF. The CDR3 DNA reads TGCGCCAGCAGCCCCCACGGGTCGGCGAACACTGAAGCTTTCTTT.

A few counts support this clonotype. The chain couples TRBV24-1 to TRBJ2-2, with TRBD2 as a possible D gene (5 bases). The CDR3 loop spans 17 amino acids. Germline V gene sequence: CDR1 KGHDR, CDR2 SFDVKD. Trimming took off 3 bases at V and 0 bases at J, with 13 bases between the two ends. The CDR3 DNA is TGTGCCACCAGTGATCCCCGGACGGGGACGAACACCGGGGAGCTGTTTTTT. It specifies CATSDPRTGTNTGELFF.

Comment on this clonotype: One end of the junction fails to match germline, which may point to a read error. This chain links TRBV5-1 with TRBJ2-1; maybe TRBD2 (6 bases). Germline loops: CDR1 SGHRS, CDR2 YFSETQ. This CDR3 spans 14 amino acids. This CDR3 reads CANSLAAGGNEQFF. The CDR3 DNA sequence: TGCGCCAACAGCTTGGCGGCCGGGGGCAATGAGCAGTTCTTC.

V is TRBV7-9 and J is TRBJ2-1; the D is unclear. The CDR3 is 13 amino acids. CDR1 and CDR2 (germline): SEHNR, FQNEAQ (reference sequence). V gave up 1 base and J gave up 6 bases, with 7 bases separating them. This CDR3 is CASSLDRLNEQFF. CDR3 in DNA: TGTGCCAGCAGCTTAGACAGACTCAATGAGCAGTTCTTC.

The CDR3 region has the DNA TGTGCCAGCAGCTTAATACAGGGAAGGACAGATACGCAGTATTTT. Amino acids: CASSLIQGRTDTQYF. The V gene is TRBV7-9, the J gene TRBJ2-3; TRBD1 is a possible D gene (6 bases). This CDR3 is built from 15 residues. The V gene lost 2 bases and the J gene lost 3 bases, with 12 bases spanning the gap. Germline loops: CDR1 SEHNR, CDR2 FQNEAQ (reference sequence). Filled out from reference TRBV7-9 and TRBJ2-3, the complete variable domain reads DTGVSQNPRHKITKRGQNVTFRCDPISEHNRLYWYRQTLGQGPEFLTYFQNEAQLEKSRLLSDRFSAERPKGSFSTLEIQRTEQGDSAMYLCASSLIQGRTDTQYFGPGTRLTVL.

This clonotype occurred a few times. This chain joins TRBV29-1 and TRBJ1-3; 7 bases are shared with TRBD1. CDR3 size: 14 residues. V shed 7 bases and J 0 bases; nucleotides not matched to a gene: 6. Germline V gives CDR1 SQVTM, CDR2 ANQGSEA. In DNA form, the CDR3 reads TGCAGCGCCACACAGGGGAGCTCTGGAAACACCATATATTTT. It yields the protein CSATQGSSGNTIYF.

A few counts support this clonotype. A junction boundary mismatches the germline segment, possibly from a read error. The chain carries TRBV7-3 and TRBJ2-1; 10 positions match TRBD2. The DNA end is more similar to TRBJ2-5, so the J call may be wrong. CDR3 length equals 16 residues. CDR1 is SGHTA, CDR2 FQGTGA, per germline. This chain's CDR3 is CVSSLGPSGGSETQYF. Here the CDR3 DNA reads TGTGTCAGCAGCTTAGGTCCTAGCGGGGGTTCAGAGACCCAGTACTTC.

CDR3 residues: CASSQVPRDSMYTQYF. The CDR3 DNA reads as TGCGCCAGCAGCCAAGTTCCCCGGGACTCAATGTATACGCAGTATTTT. The chain carries TRBV4-3 and TRBJ2-3; tentatively, D is TRBD2 (6 bases). The CDR3 is made up of 16 amino acids. In germline, CDR1 is LGHNA, CDR2 YSLEER. Trimming stripped 1 base from V and 7 bases from J, with 18 bases between.

Only a few counts were recorded for this clonotype. The chain couples TRBV20-1 to TRBJ1-2; D is possibly TRBD1 (5 bases). Trimming left V 1 base short and J 4 bases short, with 13 bases between. The germline V gene encodes CDR1 DFQATT and CDR2 SNEGSKA (reference sequence). The CDR3 is made up of 14 amino acids. This CDR3 reads CSARGVGGSYGYTF. CDR3 coding DNA: TGCAGTGCTAGAGGGGTTGGGGGGAGCTATGGCTACACCTTC.

This clonotype showed up just once. CDR3 nucleotide sequence: TGTGCCAGCAGCCAAGATAGGCGACGGACAACCAATGAGCAGTTCTTC. Translation gives CASSQDRRRTTNEQFF. The chain links TRBV3-1 to TRBJ2-1; D is perhaps TRBD1 (5 bases). The germline CDR1 and CDR2 sequences are LGHDT and YNNKEL (reference sequence). The CDR3 runs to 16 residues. Trimming stripped 0 bases from V and 6 bases from J, with 15 bases between.

The chain carries TRBV7-2 and TRBJ2-3, with D perhaps matching TRBD1 or TRBD2 (5 bases each). Germline V gene sequence: CDR1 SGHTA, CDR2 FQGNSA. V was trimmed by 5 bases and J by 5 bases, leaving 8 bases between them. CDR3 size: 12 residues. DNA for the CDR3: TGTGCCAGCAGCGAGGGGTTAGATACGCAGTATTTT. This translates into CASSEGLDTQYF. Full variable domain (missing parts from reference TRBV7-2 and TRBJ2-3): GAGVSQSPSNKVTEKGKDVELRCDPISGHTALYWYRQSLGQGLEFLIYFQGNSAPDKSGLPSDRFSAERTGGSVSTLTIQRTQQEDSAVYLCASSEGLDTQYFGPGTRLTVL.